One sample yielded the 23 T cell receptor beta chains listed below, sequenced in a study of T cell responses to AZD1222 COVID-19 vaccine. Produced via immunoSEQ multiplex PCR; TCRdb's table is partial and in-frame only. The sample lists about 140,000 clones, over 85% seen once, with more than 4.5% in the top ten. Source: peripheral blood, taken on day 0 of AZD1222 vaccination. The receptors were sampled from an adult in good health.

CDR3 sequence: CASRGDGSYEQYF. DNA for the CDR3: TGTGCCAGCAGAGGGGACGGTTCCTACGAGCAGTACTTC. This chain connects TRBV2 to TRBJ2-7; D may correspond to TRBD1 or TRBD2 (5 bases each). Trimming left V 6 bases short and J 1 base short, with 10 bases between. This CDR3 region has 13 residues. In germline, CDR1 is SNHLY, CDR2 FYNNEI.

CDR3 sequence reads: CASNCPERRGLSNQPQHF. As DNA, the CDR3 is TGCGCCAGCAATTGCCCGGAGCGCCGCGGTCTTAGCAATCAGCCCCAGCATTTT. V is TRBV23-1 and J is TRBJ1-5; no clear D gene. TRBV23-1 is placed among ORFs of uncertain function. Trimming left V 7 bases short and J 0 bases short, with 22 bases between. The CDR3 has 18 residues.

This sequence joins TRBV15 and TRBJ1-1; D not certain. V lost 0 bases and J 3 bases, leaving 8 bases between the germline ends. This CDR3 comprises 14 residues. Germline V gives CDR1 LNHNV, CDR2 YYDKDF (reference sequence). The CDR3 reads CATSRDLLHTEAFF. The CDR3 DNA reads as TGTGCCACCAGCAGAGATCTGCTGCACACTGAAGCTTTCTTT.

The chain has TRBV7-8 and TRBJ2-3; maybe TRBD1 (6 bases). CDR1 and CDR2 (germline): SGHVS, FQNEAQ. V dropped 5 bases and J dropped 4 bases, with 16 bases sitting between them. The CDR3 runs to 15 residues. Here the CDR3 reads CASSPTGPLPDTQYF. The CDR3 DNA follows: TGTGCCAGCAGCCCAACAGGGCCTCTCCCAGATACGCAGTATTTT.

The chain carries TRBV7-9 and TRBJ1-2, with a weak D call TRBD1 (5 bases). Germline CDR1 SEHNR, CDR2 FQNEAQ (reference sequence). V was trimmed by 3 bases and J by 5 bases, leaving 16 bases between them. The CDR3 contains 15 residues. The CDR3 DNA follows: TGTGCCAGCAGCTTGGGACTTAGGGTGGGGTATGGCTACACCTTC. Amino acid sequence: CASSLGLRVGYGYTF.

This CDR3 is CAGAFGGRFSTEAFF. CDR3 DNA sequence: TGTGCCGGGGCCTTCGGGGGGCGATTTAGCACTGAAGCTTTCTTT. The J gene is TRBJ1-1, the V gene TRBV7-8; maybe TRBD1 (6 bases). V lost 11 bases and J 4 bases, leaving 23 bases between the germline ends. Germline CDR1 and CDR2: SGHVS and FQNEAQ. The length of the CDR3 is 15 residues.

CDR3: CASRPGARANYGYTF. CDR3 in DNA: TGTGCCAGCAGACCCGGGGCCCGAGCTAACTATGGCTACACCTTC. The chain recombines TRBV7-2 with TRBJ1-2; D might be TRBD1 (5 bases). The V gene lost 6 bases and the J gene lost 0 bases, with 14 bases spanning the gap. Germline assignment: CDR1 SGHTA and CDR2 FQGNSA. The CDR3 totals 15 residues. The full variable domain, completed using reference TRBV7-2 and TRBJ1-2, is GAGVSQSPSNKVTEKGKDVELRCDPISGHTALYWYRQSLGQGLEFLIYFQGNSAPDKSGLPSDRFSAERTGGSVSTLTIQRTQQEDSAVYLCASRPGARANYGYTFGSGTRLTVV.

Points on this clone: The sample carries other DNA sequences with the same CDR3. The genes are TRBV27 and TRBJ2-3, with 8 positions matching TRBD1. This CDR3 comprises 13 residues. The ends lost 6 bases at V and 5 bases at J; junction bases unmatched: 4. The germline V gene encodes CDR1 MNHEY and CDR2 SMNVEV (reference sequence). DNA for the CDR3: TGTGCCAGCAGGACAGGGGCTGTAGATACGCAGTATTTT. Amino acids: CASRTGAVDTQYF.

This rearrangement joins TRBV27 to TRBJ1-1; 8 bases are a match to TRBD1. Trimming cost V 6 bases and J 3 bases; bases outside gene matches: 9. The germline V gene has CDR1 MNHEY and CDR2 SMNVEV (reference sequence). The CDR3 contains 15 residues. The CDR3 nucleotides read TGTGCCAGCAGCCAGGACAGGGTTTCAGACACTGAAGCTTTCTTT. Its translation: CASSQDRVSDTEAFF.

The chain has TRBV12-3 or TRBV12-4 and TRBJ2-2, with D perhaps being TRBD1 or TRBD2 (5 bases each). Trimming took off 10 bases at V and 5 bases at J, with 14 bases between the two ends. This CDR3 has 13 residues. The CDR3 DNA reads as TGTGCCACCCGAAATGGGGGAACCGGGGAGCTGTTTTTT. Its protein is CATRNGGTGELFF.

The chain couples TRBV5-1 to TRBJ2-1; D may be TRBD1 (6 bases). This CDR3 is built from 17 residues. Per the germline V gene, CDR1 is SGHRS and CDR2 is YFSETQ. The V gene lost 0 bases and the J gene lost 6 bases, with 19 bases spanning the gap. The DNA for the CDR3 is TGCGCCAGCAGCTTGGAACCTACAGGGCAACTACGCAATGAGCAGTTCTTC. Translating it yields CASSLEPTGQLRNEQFF.

The CDR3 protein is CASSFDYEQYF. CDR3 sequence (DNA): TGTGCCAGCAGCTTTGACTACGAGCAGTACTTC. The V call is TRBV7-2, the J call TRBJ2-7; D gene ambiguous. The germline CDR1 and CDR2 sequences are SGHTA and FQGNSA. The CDR3 sequence is 11 residues long. V was clipped by 3 bases and J by 3 bases, with 3 bases between them.

The chain recombines TRBV15 with TRBJ2-7; D might be TRBD1 (5 bases). Trimming removed 0 bases at V and 0 bases at J, with 6 bases between. The CDR3 spans 14 residues. Germline assignment: CDR1 LNHNV and CDR2 YYDKDF (reference sequence). CDR3 sequence: CATSRDRDSYEQYF. The DNA of the CDR3 is TGTGCCACCAGCAGAGACAGGGACTCCTACGAGCAGTACTTC.

V is TRBV5-5 and J is TRBJ2-7, with 12 bases aligning to TRBD1. The CDR3 has 15 amino acids. Trimming took 5 bases from V and 5 from J; bases not matched to a gene: 8. Germline V lookup: CDR1 SGHKS, CDR2 YYEKEE (reference sequence). The CDR3 loop reads CASSSRGTGGHEQYF. CDR3 in DNA: TGTGCCAGCAGTTCGAGGGGGACAGGGGGCCACGAGCAGTACTTC.

The J gene is TRBJ1-2, the V gene TRBV4-1, with 8 bases that match TRBD1. In germline, CDR1 is MGHRA, CDR2 YSYEKL. V lost 2 bases, J lost 0 bases, and 2 bases stayed unmatched. This CDR3 is 15 amino acids long. The CDR3 DNA follows: TGCGCCAGCAGCCAAACAGGGGGTTCTAACTATGGCTACACCTTC. This codes for CASSQTGGSNYGYTF.

The chain couples TRBV20-1 to TRBJ2-7, with TRBD1 identical over 7 bases. The CDR3 sequence is 11 residues long. The V gene's germline CDR1 is DFQATT and CDR2 SNEGSKA (reference sequence). The V gene end was trimmed by 6 bases and the J gene end by 6 bases; junction bases not matched to a gene: 5. The CDR3 DNA reads TGCAGTGCAACCACAGGGGTCGAGCAGTACTTC. This gives the protein CSATTGVEQYF.

By sample fraction, this clone is medium-sized (0.01 to 0.1%). This chain joins TRBV18 and TRBJ1-1; maybe TRBD1 (5 bases). The CDR3 covers 13 residues. Germline CDR1 reads KGHSH; CDR2 reads LQKENI. The ends were cut back, 2 bases at V and 4 bases at J, with 8 bases in the middle. Here the CDR3 DNA reads TGTGCCAGCTCACCAGGGGCGGGCACTGAAGCTTTCTTT. It is translated as CASSPGAGTEAFF.

The J gene is TRBJ1-4, the V gene TRBV6-5; no clear D. This CDR3 is built from 16 residues. With 2 bases removed from V and 4 bases from J, the gap between germline ends came to 14 bases. Germline CDR1 reads MNHEY; CDR2 reads SVGAGI. The chain's CDR3 is CASSYGGGGSNEKLFF. As DNA, the CDR3 is TGTGCCAGCAGTTACGGCGGCGGTGGGAGTAATGAAAAACTGTTTTTT.

The J gene is TRBJ2-2, the V gene TRBV19, with 9 bases lining up with TRBD1. Looked up from germline, CDR1 is LNHDA and CDR2 is SQIVND (reference sequence). The CDR3 has 13 amino acids. Germline trimming cut 10 bases from V and 5 bases from J; bases unmatched to any gene: 5. The CDR3 region is CATDRGLTGELFF. The CDR3 nucleotides are TGTGCCACCGACAGGGGGTTGACCGGGGAGCTGTTTTTT.

This rearrangement joins TRBV29-1 to TRBJ1-5, with D possibly TRBD1 on 6 matching bases. The CDR3 has 13 amino acids. Germline values: CDR1 SQVTM, CDR2 ANQGSEA. The V gene lost 4 bases and the J gene lost 1 base, with 8 bases spanning the gap. The CDR3 reads CSVGQESNQPQHF. CDR3 nucleotides: TGCAGCGTTGGACAGGAGAGCAATCAGCCCCAGCATTTT.

This chain links TRBV2 with TRBJ1-6, with D possibly being TRBD1 (5 bases). The CDR3 is 15 amino acids. In germline, CDR1 is SNHLY, CDR2 FYNNEI. The V gene lost 3 bases and the J gene lost 7 bases, with 13 bases spanning the gap. The DNA for the CDR3 is TGTGCCAGCAGTGATTCCCAGGGTCGGAATTCACCCCTCCACTTT. It codes for CASSDSQGRNSPLHF.

The sample holds a few counts of this clone. The junction and the germline gene differ at one end; a read error may be behind it. J is TRBJ2-1 and V is TRBV2; tentatively, D is TRBD2 (6 bases). Germline CDR1 is SNHLY and CDR2 is FYNNEI. The length of the CDR3 is 13 residues. CDR3 DNA: TGTGCCAGCAGGGAAGCCTGGCGGGATAAGCAGTTCTTC. Its protein is CASREAWRDKQFF.

The rearrangement uses TRBV19 and TRBJ1-1, with D unclear. CDR1 LNHDA and CDR2 SQIVND come from the germline V gene (reference sequence). The length of the CDR3 is 13 residues. V shed 3 bases and J shed 2 bases, with 7 bases lying between them. CDR3 protein: CASSIAPNTEAFF. In nucleotides, the CDR3 is TGTGCCAGTAGTATCGCCCCAAACACTGAAGCTTTCTTT.